This TCR beta chain originates from a study of cytomegalovirus exposure and HLA in healthy donors. General study results and limits: A cluster of highly shared sequence variants was likely a sequencing artifact. The authors enumerated 164 TCR beta chains as linked to cytomegalovirus.

Note on this clone: Antigen unknown.

CDR1 SGHTA and CDR2 FQGNSA come from the germline V gene. V was clipped by 1 base and J by 3 bases, with 13 bases between them. The CDR3 length is 15 residues. A multiplex PCR was run with 60 Vbeta primers and 13 Jbeta primers. Assay used: immunoSEQ multiplex PCR; TCRdb lists only in-frame clones, some missing. The sample has almost 65,000 clones, around 74% seen once. The sequence was collected from a male donor in good health and CMV-seropositive. The sample taken for sequencing was PBMCs. This rearrangement joins TRBV7-2 to TRBJ2-7; no firm D call. The CDR3 spells CASSLGHSGIYEQYF. CDR3 DNA sequence: TGTGCCAGCAGCTTAGGGCACTCAGGAATCTACGAGCAGTACTTC.